This is a list of T cell receptor beta chains from one sample in a study of blood T cell repertoires in COVID-19. The repertoire was sequenced with immunoSEQ multiplex PCR; TCRdb's copy has only in-frame clones and lacks some. Of more than 200,000 clones in the sample, over 70% were seen once. The sequencing sample was made of peripheral blood. The receptors derive from a man between 40 and 49 years old with acute or convalescent COVID-19. Both conserved end residues are part of each CDR3. A D gene is named only where the DNA matches it firmly.

>TRBD1|TRBV7-9
CASSRDRGYGYTF
>TRBD1|TRBV7-9
CASSFGQGEEKLFF
>TRBD1|TRBV18
CASSPERGRKYGYTF
>TRBD1|TRBV20-1
CSARGQGSSFF
>TRBD1|TRBV12-5
CASGPDRGADTEAFF
>.|TRBV6-5
CASFQNEKLFF
>.|TRBV5-1
CASSLAPAAPGHLPGYTF
>.|TRBV6-1
CASSEAARGIGEKLFF
>.|TRBV7-8
CASSLEGAFSGELFF
>.|TRBV11-2
CASSLAVPRDIQYF
>TRBD2|TRBV19
CASRGGLSYNEQFF
>TRBD2|TRBV3-1/TRBV3-2
CASSSGTSGRGAGDTQYF